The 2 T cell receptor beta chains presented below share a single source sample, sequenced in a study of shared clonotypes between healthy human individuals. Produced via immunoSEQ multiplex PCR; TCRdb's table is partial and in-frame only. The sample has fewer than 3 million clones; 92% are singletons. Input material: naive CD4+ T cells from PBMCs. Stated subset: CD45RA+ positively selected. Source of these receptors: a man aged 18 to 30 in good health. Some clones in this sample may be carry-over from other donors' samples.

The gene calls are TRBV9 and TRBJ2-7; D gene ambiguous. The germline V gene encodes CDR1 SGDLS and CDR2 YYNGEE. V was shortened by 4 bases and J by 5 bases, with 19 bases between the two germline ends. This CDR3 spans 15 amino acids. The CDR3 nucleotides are TGTGCCAGCAGCCCCCGACAAGGTATGGACGACGAGCAGTACTTC. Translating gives CASSPRQGMDDEQYF.

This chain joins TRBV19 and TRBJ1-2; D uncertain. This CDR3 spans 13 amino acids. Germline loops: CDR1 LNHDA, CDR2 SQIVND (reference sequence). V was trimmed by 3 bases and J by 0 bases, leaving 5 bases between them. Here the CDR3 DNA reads TGTGCCAGTAGTATGAGAGCTAACTATGGCTACACCTTC. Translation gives CASSMRANYGYTF. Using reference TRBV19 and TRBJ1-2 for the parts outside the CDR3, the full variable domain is DGGITQSPKYLFRKEGQNVTLSCEQNLNHDAMYWYRQDPGQGLRLIYYSQIVNDFQKGDIAEGYSVSREKKESFPLTVTSAQKNPTAFYLCASSMRANYGYTFGSGTRLTVV.